Listed here are 2 T cell receptor beta chains from one sample, sequenced in a study of response to subunit inactivated influenza vaccine. From the RT-PCR reads, TCRdb called clonotypes with MiXCR, one entry per CDR3 protein. The repertoire holds around 790,000 distinct CDR3 sequences, with 20% to 25% as singletons. The specimen was PBMCs from blood, collected about 5 days after vaccination. The receptors shown here come from a man aged 45-65 years who received an inactivated influenza vaccine.

This sequence joins TRBV14 and TRBJ2-1; D may be TRBD1 or TRBD2 (6 bases each). Deletions cut 5 bases from V and 2 bases from J, with 16 bases between. The CDR3 runs to 16 residues. Germline CDR1 SGHDN, CDR2 FVKESK. CDR3: CASSVRRGLTYNEQFF. The DNA for the CDR3 is TGTGCCAGCAGCGTTAGACGGGGGCTCACCTACAATGAGCAGTTCTTC.

A few counts support this clonotype. The rearrangement joins TRBV6-6 to TRBJ2-2; D perhaps matches TRBD2 (5 bases). Between the trimmed V and J ends, which lost 0 bases and 7 bases, there was a span of 6 bases. The germline gives CDR1 MNHNY, CDR2 SVGAGI (reference sequence). The CDR3 extends over 13 amino acids. CDR3 sequence reads: CASSYSAGGELFF. CDR3 sequence (DNA): TGTGCCAGCAGTTACTCGGCGGGCGGGGAGCTGTTTTTT.